This T cell receptor beta chain was documented in a study of identical twins. The germline V and J ends were trimmed by 7 bases and 4 bases, with 13 bases remaining between them. The CDR3 spans 13 residues. Germline V gene data show CDR1 as MNHNS and CDR2 as SASEGT. Concerning this clonotype itself: Its antigen remains unidentified.

MiXCR, applied by TCRdb to the 5' RACE reads, yields one record per CDR3 protein. Of hundreds of thousands of distinct CDR3 sequences in the sample, around 6% were seen once. Study-level points and caveats: Interpretation of the results relied on cross-sectional statistical analysis and not on following the same donors. Partly confounded zero-insertion analyses could result from invariant MAIT and iNKT cells. Low generation-probability sequences were in excess among twin-shared out-of-frame alpha sequences.

Sequencing was done on a sample of naive T cells sorted from blood. This receptor was obtained from a man aged 18 to 30 in good health. The chain links TRBV6-1 to TRBJ1-2; D call uncertain. The DNA for the CDR3 is TGTGCCAGCATTGATCGGGGTACCTATGGCTACACCTTC. Translating gives CASIDRGTYGYTF.